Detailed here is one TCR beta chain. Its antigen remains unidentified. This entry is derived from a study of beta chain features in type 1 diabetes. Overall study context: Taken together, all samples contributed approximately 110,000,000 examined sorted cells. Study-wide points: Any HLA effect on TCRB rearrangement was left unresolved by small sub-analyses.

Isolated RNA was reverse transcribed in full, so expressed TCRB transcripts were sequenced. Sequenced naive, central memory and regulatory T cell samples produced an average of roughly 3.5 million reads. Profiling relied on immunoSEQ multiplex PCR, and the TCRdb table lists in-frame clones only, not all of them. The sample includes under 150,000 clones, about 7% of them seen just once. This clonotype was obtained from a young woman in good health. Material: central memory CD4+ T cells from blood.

The CDR3 bases are TGTGCCAGCAGTTCTCCGCAGGGTAGCAATCAGCCCCAGCATTTT. This encodes CASSSPQGSNQPQHF. The V call is TRBV28, the J call TRBJ1-5; D may be TRBD1 (5 bases). CDR1 and CDR2 from the germline V gene are MDHEN and SYDVKM. The V gene lost 4 bases and the J gene lost 0 bases, with 10 bases spanning the gap. This CDR3 is built from 15 residues.